A selection of T cell receptor beta chains follows, all from one sample in a study of blood T cell repertoires in COVID-19. Assay: immunoSEQ multiplex PCR; the TCRdb copy retains only in-frame clones and omits some. Of roughly 67,000 clones detected, 85% to 90% appear once; the ten largest clones hold 3.5% to 5.5%. The material sequenced was peripheral blood. The receptors were sampled from a man aged 45-60 years with active COVID-19. Both conserved end residues are part of each CDR3.

TRBJ1-4 | TRBV6-6 | CASNLQAINEKLFF
TRBJ2-5 | TRBV5-1 | CASSFGGGFLATQYF
TRBJ1-1 | TRBV27 | CASSPGQGGWSTEAFF
TRBJ2-2 | TRBV7-3 | CASSSTRGAGETGELFF
TRBJ1-2 | TRBV10-1 | CASSPKWAGVDGYTF
TRBJ1-2 | TRBV6-5 | CASSYSGGDSYGYTF
TRBJ2-7 | TRBV27 | CASSSADRVGEQYF
TRBJ2-5 | TRBV5-1 | CASSLEGFPQETQYF
TRBJ1-1 | TRBV7-8 | CASSTGRGERGEAFF
TRBJ2-3 | TRBV16 | CASRPPGDTQYF
TRBJ2-1 | TRBV2 | CASMLRTGSYNEQFF
TRBJ1-6 | TRBV18 | CASSPGTGENSPLHF
TRBJ2-3 | TRBV18 | CASSREQGFTDTQYF
TRBJ2-3 | TRBV27 | CASSLSGTIADTQYF
TRBJ2-5 | TRBV6-6 | CASRDKTGGSETQYF
TRBJ1-1 | TRBV29-1 | CSVEDGQVNTEAFF
TRBJ2-1 | TRBV7-3 | CASSVPGQGRDNEQFF
TRBJ2-7 | TRBV28 | CASLFDRGYEQYF
TRBJ2-3 | TRBV5-4 | CASSLVPLYTDTQYF
TRBJ1-3 | TRBV18 | CASSPSGNSGNTIYF
TRBJ2-7 | TRBV4-3 | CASSQEAGLSYEQYF
TRBJ1-5 | TRBV12-3/TRBV12-4 | CASSLTGNGPQHF
TRBJ2-7 | TRBV6-5 | CASRKSSGSLEQYF
TRBJ1-2 | TRBV12-3/TRBV12-4 | CASSLFQGGYTF
TRBJ2-5 | TRBV3-1/TRBV3-2 | CASSQISQETQYF
TRBJ1-1 | TRBV9 | CASSVVSRWTGGNTEAFF
TRBJ2-2 | TRBV7-6 | CASSLAGGATGELFF
TRBJ1-6 | TRBV3-1/TRBV3-2 | CASSQTNYNSPLHF
TRBJ2-1 | TRBV4-1 | CASSQVSGHNEQFF
TRBJ2-3 | TRBV10-3 | CAITTSGTDTQYF
TRBJ2-6 | TRBV18 | CASSPRLAGGSGANVLTF
TRBJ1-2 | TRBV2 | CASSGDRSNYGYTF
TRBJ2-5 | TRBV10-3 | CAISLAGGQETQYF